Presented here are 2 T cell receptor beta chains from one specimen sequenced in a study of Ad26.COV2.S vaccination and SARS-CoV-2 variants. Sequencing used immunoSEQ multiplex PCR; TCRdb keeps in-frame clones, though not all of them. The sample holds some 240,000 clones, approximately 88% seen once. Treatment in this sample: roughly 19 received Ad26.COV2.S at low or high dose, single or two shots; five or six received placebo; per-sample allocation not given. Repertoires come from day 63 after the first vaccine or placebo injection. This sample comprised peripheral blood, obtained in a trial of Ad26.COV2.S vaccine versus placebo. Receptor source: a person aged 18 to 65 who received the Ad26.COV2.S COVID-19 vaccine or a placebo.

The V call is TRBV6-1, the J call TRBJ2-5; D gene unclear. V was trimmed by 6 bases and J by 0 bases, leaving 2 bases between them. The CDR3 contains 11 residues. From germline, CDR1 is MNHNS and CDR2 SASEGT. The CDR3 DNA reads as TGTGCCAGCAGCAACCAAGAGACCCAGTACTTC. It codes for CASSNQETQYF.

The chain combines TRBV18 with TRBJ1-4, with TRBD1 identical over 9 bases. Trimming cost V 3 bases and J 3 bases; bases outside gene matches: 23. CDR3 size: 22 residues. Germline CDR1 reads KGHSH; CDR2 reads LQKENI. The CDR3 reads CASSPRTGVREVPLSSNEKLFF. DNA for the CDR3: TGTGCCAGCTCACCGCGGACAGGGGTCAGGGAGGTACCGCTTTCCTCTAATGAAAAACTGTTTTTT.